The 8 T cell receptor beta chains presented below share a single source sample, sequenced in a study of control samples from healthy donors and cancer patients. Assay: immunoSEQ multiplex PCR; the TCRdb copy retains only in-frame clones and omits some. Seen here are approximately 230,000 clones, 82% observed once, and the top ten hold 13%. Input material: PBMCs. The source of these receptors is a woman aged 60-70 years with lung cancer.

This chain links TRBV24-1 with TRBJ2-7, with 9 bases fitting TRBD1. This CDR3 comprises 16 residues. CDR1 KGHDR and CDR2 SFDVKD come from the germline V gene. The trim removed 5 bases at V and 2 bases at J, leaving 9 bases unmatched. The CDR3 is CATSGLGTGPTYEQYF. In DNA form, the CDR3 reads TGTGCCACCAGTGGTCTCGGGACAGGGCCTACCTACGAGCAGTACTTC.

This chain joins TRBV19 and TRBJ2-7, with 9 positions matching TRBD1. This CDR3 contains 14 residues. Trimming cost V 8 bases and J 0 bases; bases outside gene matches: 5. From germline, CDR1 is LNHDA and CDR2 SQIVND (reference sequence). DNA for the CDR3: TGTGCCAGTGGGGACAGGGCGAGCTCCTACGAGCAGTACTTC. Encoded protein: CASGDRASSYEQYF.

The CDR3 DNA reads TGCAGCGTATTCGGACAGGGTTATGAAAAACTGTTTTTT. It encodes CSVFGQGYEKLFF. The chain is built from TRBV29-1 and TRBJ1-4; 8 bases line up with TRBD1. The CDR3 covers 13 residues. Germline V gives CDR1 SQVTM, CDR2 ANQGSEA. V gave up 6 bases and J gave up 6 bases; unmatched junction bases: 6.

The gene calls are TRBV5-4 and TRBJ2-1; no definite D call. Germline V gene lookup returns CDR1 SGHNT and CDR2 YYREEE (reference sequence). The germline V and J ends were trimmed by 5 bases and 10 bases, with 10 bases remaining between them. This CDR3 comprises 11 residues. The CDR3 loop reads CASSVFREQFF. The CDR3, as DNA: TGTGCCAGCAGTGTGTTCAGGGAGCAGTTCTTC.

The chain is built from TRBV19 and TRBJ2-7, with 7 bases aligning to TRBD1. The CDR3 covers 16 residues. Germline CDR1 is LNHDA and CDR2 is SQIVND (reference sequence). Germline trimming cut 0 bases from V and 2 bases from J; bases unmatched to any gene: 7. The DNA of the CDR3 is TGTGCCAGTAGTATAGAAGCGACAGGGCATACCTACGAGCAGTACTTC. Protein sequence: CASSIEATGHTYEQYF.

This clone was recorded a few times. As DNA, the CDR3 is TGTGCCAGCAGCAATGGATGGGCTAGCGGTCAAGAGACCCAGTACTTC. Its translation is CASSNGWASGQETQYF. V usage is TRBV5-5 and J usage is TRBJ2-5, with TRBD2 matching 7 bases. The CDR3 is 16 residues long. CDR1 is SGHKS, CDR2 YYEKEE, per germline (reference sequence). V was pared by 4 bases and J by 2 bases, with 11 bases of the junction left unmatched. The variable domain in full, with the rest retrieved from reference TRBV5-5 and TRBJ2-5, is DAGVTQSPTHLIKTRGQQVTLRCSPISGHKSVSWYQQVLGQGPQFIFQYYEKEERGRGNFPDRFSARQFPNYSSELNVNALLLGDSALYLCASSNGWASGQETQYFGPGTRLLVL.

This clone came up a few times. The chain is built from TRBV30 and TRBJ1-4; D call uncertain. From germline, CDR1 is GTSNPN and CDR2 SVGIG (reference sequence). The CDR3 runs 13 residues. V lost 3 bases to trimming and J lost 6 bases, with 11 bases between them. DNA for the CDR3: TGTGCCTGGAGCCCCGGGATACATGAAAAACTGTTTTTT. It translates to CAWSPGIHEKLFF.

The V gene is TRBV6-5, the J gene TRBJ2-7; the D gene is possibly TRBD1 (6 bases). V was shortened by 6 bases and J by 0 bases, with 15 bases between the two germline ends. Germline CDR1 reads MNHEY; CDR2 reads SVGAGI. This CDR3 is 15 amino acids long. In nucleotides, the CDR3 is TGTGCCAGCAGCCCGGGGACAAGGAGCTCCTACGAGCAGTACTTC. It specifies CASSPGTRSSYEQYF.